Listed below are T cell receptor beta chains from one sample, sequenced in a study of blood T cells in healthy people across ages. A single record per CDR3 protein comes from TCRdb applying MiXCR to the 5' RACE reads. The sample includes just under 550,000 distinct CDR3 sequences, 24% of them seen just once. The sample was also reused in another study, on T cells of mothers and their children.

Material: blood. These receptors were collected from a boy younger than 18 in good health. Each CDR3 is given with its conserved first and last residue. The D gene is left open where the match is weak. Expanded clones are given a class, and other clones once, few, many or no size at all.

>TRBV29-1|TRBD1|TRBJ1-2|NA
TGCAGCGTTGTGCGGACAGGTCAACCCAACTATGGCTACACCTTC
CSVVRTGQPNYGYTF
>TRBV6-5|NA|TRBJ2-2|few
TGTGCCAGCAGTTACTCCCGGGACACCGGGGAGCTGTTTTTT
CASSYSRDTGELFF
>TRBV13|TRBD2|TRBJ2-7|NA
TGTGCCAGCAGCTCCGGACTAGCGGGAGGTAACGAGCAGTACTTC
CASSSGLAGGNEQYF
>TRBV4-2|NA|TRBJ1-4|NA
TGTGCCAGCAGCCAACCCCCGGGGCAGAATGAAAAACTGTTTTTT
CASSQPPGQNEKLFF
>TRBV11-2|TRBD2|TRBJ2-7|NA
TGTGCCAGCAGCCCAACTAGCGGGGGGAACTACGAGCAGTACTTC
CASSPTSGGNYEQYF
>TRBV6-5|TRBD1|TRBJ2-7|NA
TGTGCCAGCAGTTACTCCCAGACAGGGATAAATGTCGAGCAGTACTTC
CASSYSQTGINVEQYF
>TRBV29-1|NA|TRBJ2-2|NA
TGCAGCGTTGAAGACCACGGGGGCCGGCGAGAGCTGTTTTTT
CSVEDHGGRRELFF
>TRBV29-1|TRBD1|TRBJ2-1|few
TGCAGCGTTGGTCACCGACAGGGGTATCGGAATGAGCAGTTCTTC
CSVGHRQGYRNEQFF
>TRBV9|TRBD1|TRBJ2-1|NA
TGTGCCAGCAGCGCTGACAGGGAATCCTACAATGAGCAGTTCTTC
CASSADRESYNEQFF
>TRBV28|NA|TRBJ1-3|NA
TGTGCCGGCAGCAAGGGGGGTACTGGAAGCACCATATATTTT
CAGSKGGTGSTIYF
>TRBV20-1|NA|TRBJ1-1|NA
TGCAGTGCTAGTTGGCCGTGGCTTCCGAACACTGAAGCTTTCTTT
CSASWPWLPNTEAFF
>TRBV9|NA|TRBJ2-3|few
TGTGCCAGCACCCAACGAGAGGGGGGCGGGGCAGATACGCAGTATTTT
CASTQREGGGADTQYF
>TRBV20-1|NA|TRBJ1-1|NA
TGCAGTGCCCCCACCGGTACCACCACTGAAGCTTTCTTT
CSAPTGTTTEAFF
>TRBV7-9|NA|TRBJ1-3|few
TGTGCCAGCAGCTTATCAGCCGGTAGCTCTGGAAACACCATATATTTT
CASSLSAGSSGNTIYF
>TRBV7-2|TRBD2|TRBJ2-1|NA
TGTGCCAGCGGCACGTACCAGTCTAGCGGATACAATGAGCAGTTCTTC
CASGTYQSSGYNEQFF
>TRBV5-1|NA|TRBJ2-7|few
TGCGCCAGCAGCATATCGACTGGGGGCCCCTACGAGCAGTACTTC
CASSISTGGPYEQYF
>TRBV3-1|NA|TRBJ1-3|NA
TGTGCCAGCAGCCAAGATACCGGTCTGGGAAACACCATATATTTT
CASSQDTGLGNTIYF
>TRBV4-1|NA|TRBJ2-5|NA
TGCGCCAGCAGCCAAGGGGCAAAGGAGACCCAGTACTTC
CASSQGAKETQYF
>TRBV2|NA|TRBJ2-1|few
TGTGCCAGCAGTGAATGGACTTCTTACAATGAGCAGTTCTTC
CASSEWTSYNEQFF
>TRBV24-1|NA|TRBJ2-6|NA
TGCGCCACCTATTCGGAGGGTCCCCCCTCTGGGGCCAACGTCCTGACTTTC
CATYSEGPPSGANVLTF
>TRBV7-2|TRBD2|TRBJ2-3|NA
TGTGCCAGCAGCTCTAGCGGGGGGGCATACGATACGCAGTATTTT
CASSSSGGAYDTQYF
>TRBV20-1|TRBD2|TRBJ2-5|NA
TGCAGTGCTAGCGGGGGGATCCAAGAGACCCAGTACTTC
CSASGGIQETQYF
>TRBV2|TRBD2|TRBJ2-1|NA
TGTGCCAGCAGAATCGGACTAGCGGGAGGCTACAATGAGCAGTTCTTC
CASRIGLAGGYNEQFF
>TRBV7-2|NA|TRBJ2-4|few
TGTGCCAGCAGCTTAAACCGAAACATTCAGTACTTC
CASSLNRNIQYF
>TRBV28|TRBD1|TRBJ2-7|NA
TGTGCCAGCAGCTCCTGGACAGGGAGGTACGAGCAGTACTTC
CASSSWTGRYEQYF
>TRBV28|NA|TRBJ2-2|NA
TGTGCCAGCATCATTGGGTCGGGGACGAACACCGGGGAGCTGTTTTTT
CASIIGSGTNTGELFF
>TRBV29-1|NA|TRBJ2-5|many
TGCAGCGTTGAAGACCCAGAGGGGCCCACCCAGTACTTC
CSVEDPEGPTQYF
>TRBV4-3|NA|TRBJ2-5|NA
TGCGCCAGCAGCCAAGAGGGTTTATCGGCGGAGACCCAGTACTTC
CASSQEGLSAETQYF
>TRBV5-1|NA|TRBJ2-7|NA
TGCGCCAGCAGCCTACCTGGGGGTCGAGAGCAGTACTTC
CASSLPGGREQYF
>TRBV9|NA|TRBJ1-6|NA
TGTGCCAGCAGCGTACGGGGAGGGCATAATTCACCCCTCCACTTT
CASSVRGGHNSPLHF
>TRBV7-2|NA|TRBJ1-2|few
TGTGCCAGCAGCTCATATTCACCCCAGGCAGGCAACTATGGCTACACCTTC
CASSSYSPQAGNYGYTF
>TRBV7-3|TRBD1|TRBJ2-3|NA
TGTGCCAGCACGAGGACAGGCCGCACAGATACGCAGTATTTT
CASTRTGRTDTQYF
>TRBV27|TRBD2|TRBJ2-1|NA
TGTGCCAGCAGTTCTCTTGGGACTAGCCCTGAGCAGTTCTTC
CASSSLGTSPEQFF
>TRBV12-3/TRBV12-4|NA|TRBJ1-1|NA
TGTGCCAGCAGTCTTCGGGGGGGAGGATCTGAAGCTTTCTTT
CASSLRGGGSEAFF
>TRBV4-3|NA|TRBJ1-4|NA
TGCGCCAGCAGCCAAGAAGCCAGATATAATGAAAAACTGTTTTTT
CASSQEARYNEKLFF
>TRBV6-4|TRBD1|TRBJ2-6|NA
TGTGCCAGCAGTGCAGGGGGCTCTGGGGTCAACGTCCCGACTTTC
CASSAGGSGVNVPTF